This passage covers 20 T cell receptor beta chains from one sample sequenced in a study of early T cells in non-severe SARS-CoV-2 infection. TCRdb recomputed calls from the 5' RACE reads with MiXCR, one row per CDR3 protein. The profile shows 65,000 to 95,000 distinct CDR3 sequences, approximately 12% of them singletons. The sequencing here drew on whole blood, taken at baseline. These receptors originate from an adult who was a healthcare worker with PCR-confirmed SARS-CoV-2 infection or an uninfected control (not recorded which). The donor label of this sample is uncertain.

This clonotype was recorded a few times. The chain recombines TRBV19 with TRBJ2-7, with D unresolved. CDR3 length equals 12 residues. CDR1 and CDR2 (germline): LNHDA, SQIVND (reference sequence). V shed 5 bases and J shed 6 bases, with 11 bases lying between them. The CDR3 sequence: CASSPNLVEQYF. The CDR3 DNA reads as TGTGCCAGTAGTCCTAACTTAGTCGAGCAGTACTTC.

This clonotype was observed many times. The chain joins TRBV18 to TRBJ2-5; TRBD1 aligns across 7 bases. This CDR3 spans 13 amino acids. Germline trimming cut 1 base from V and 5 bases from J; bases unmatched to any gene: 1. Germline-derived CDR1 and CDR2 are KGHSH and LQKENI. CDR3 coding DNA: TGTGCCAGCTCACCACAGACAGGGGAGACCCAGTACTTC. Translation: CASSPQTGETQYF.

The chain has TRBV7-8 and TRBJ1-1; D not resolved. CDR3 length: 14 amino acids. The V gene lost 4 bases and the J gene lost 1 base, with 10 bases spanning the gap. Germline CDR1 is SGHVS and CDR2 is FQNEAQ. The CDR3: CASSWTNGNTEAFF. In DNA, the CDR3 is TGTGCCAGCAGCTGGACCAACGGGAACACTGAAGCTTTCTTT.

This clonotype was seen a few times. This chain uses TRBV29-1 with TRBJ2-2; a weak D match, TRBD2 (6 bases). Trimming took 5 bases from V and 0 from J, leaving 10 bases between them. Looked up from germline, CDR1 is SQVTM and CDR2 is ANQGSEA. CDR3 size: 14 residues. DNA of the CDR3: TGCAGCGTTCTAGCGCATACGAACACCGGGGAGCTGTTTTTT. It specifies CSVLAHTNTGELFF.

The chain links TRBV6-2 or TRBV6-3 to TRBJ2-4, with D possibly being TRBD1 (6 bases). V was clipped by 5 bases and J by 6 bases, with 17 bases between them. This CDR3 contains 15 residues. The V gene's germline CDR1 is MNHEY and CDR2 SVGEGT. The CDR3 reads CASSRDIQTGNIQYF. For the CDR3, the DNA is TGTGCCAGCAGTCGGGACATCCAAACGGGAAACATTCAGTACTTC.

This clonotype was found many times. This chain connects TRBV28 to TRBJ2-1, with D perhaps matching TRBD1 (7 bases). Germline lookup yields CDR1 MDHEN and CDR2 SYDVKM. Trimming pared 6 bases from V and 12 bases from J, leaving 12 bases between. CDR3 length: 11 amino acids. CDR3 in amino acids: CASRYQGGQFF. The CDR3 bases are TGTGCCAGCAGATATCAGGGGGGGCAGTTCTTC.

The chain uses TRBV20-1 and TRBJ2-2; D uncertain. This CDR3 comprises 15 residues. Trimming cost V 0 bases and J 1 base, with 9 bases left between them. Germline V CDR1 and CDR2: DFQATT, SNEGSKA (reference sequence). CDR3 DNA sequence: TGCAGTGCTAGAGAATTGTACAGGAACACCGGGGAGCTGTTTTTT. This gives the protein CSARELYRNTGELFF.

This clonotype is medium-sized by share. The genes are TRBV12-3 or TRBV12-4 and TRBJ2-2; tentative D call: TRBD2 (5 bases). Trimming removed 2 bases from V and 0 bases from J, with 10 bases in between. The CDR3 extends over 16 amino acids. The CDR3 DNA is TGTGCCAGCAGTTTACGACGGGGTACGAACACCGGGGAGCTGTTTTTT. Amino acid sequence: CASSLRRGTNTGELFF.

This clonotype was picked up a small number of times. The CDR3 DNA follows: TGTGCCAGCAGCCCGAGGGGGGGGCAGATGAACACTGAAGCTTTCTTT. It specifies CASSPRGGQMNTEAFF. This rearrangement joins TRBV11-2 to TRBJ1-1; TRBD1 is a possible D gene (6 bases). Trimming cost V 5 bases and J 0 bases, with 16 bases left between them. Germline assignment: CDR1 SGHAT and CDR2 FQNNGV. The CDR3 has 16 residues.

This clonotype has only a few counts. V gene TRBV6-2 or TRBV6-3 combines with J gene TRBJ2-1; possibly TRBD2 for D (6 bases). CDR1 is MNHEY and CDR2 is SVGEGT in the germline V gene. The CDR3 runs 16 residues. The V end was cut by 3 bases, the J end by 1 base, with 13 bases between. CDR3 loop: CASSYGGSGSYNEQFF. The CDR3 DNA reads TGTGCCAGCAGTTATGGGGGGAGTGGTTCCTACAATGAGCAGTTCTTC.

The gene calls are TRBV5-1 and TRBJ1-1, with 7 bases matching TRBD1. V was clipped by 1 base and J by 1 base; unmatched bases: 4. CDR1 SGHRS and CDR2 YFSETQ come from the germline V gene. The CDR3 totals 15 residues. The CDR3 DNA sequence: TGCGCCAGCAGCTTGCAGGGGGAGGCGAACACTGAAGCTTTCTTT. Its protein product is CASSLQGEANTEAFF.

This clonotype was seen at least ten times. CDR3: CASGETRGTGELFF. Here the CDR3 DNA reads TGTGCCAGTGGGGAAACACGGGGGACCGGGGAGCTGTTTTTT. This rearrangement joins TRBV7-3 to TRBJ2-2; D might be TRBD2 (6 bases). This CDR3 is built from 14 residues. Germline V gene lookup returns CDR1 SGHTA and CDR2 FQGTGA. Trimming left V 9 bases short and J 5 bases short, with 16 bases between.

The genes are TRBV25-1 and TRBJ1-3; a possible D gene is TRBD1 (5 bases). The length of the CDR3 is 16 residues. The V end was cut by 3 bases, the J end by 0 bases, with 12 bases between. The germline V gene has CDR1 MGHDK and CDR2 SYGVNS. The DNA of the CDR3 is TGTGCCAGCAGTGACACCGTGGGGGGCTCTGGAAACACCATATATTTT. This sequence encodes CASSDTVGGSGNTIYF. The complete variable domain, with remaining parts taken from reference TRBV25-1 and TRBJ1-3, reads EADIYQTPRYLVIGTGKKITLECSQTMGHDKMYWYQQDPGMELHLIHYSYGVNSTEKGDLSSESTVSRIRTEHFPLTLESARPSHTSQYLCASSDTVGGSGNTIYFGEGSWLTVV.

For the CDR3, the DNA is TGTGCCAGCAGCTTTCTGTCCGGGCGACAAGAGACCCAGTACTTC. Encoded protein: CASSFLSGRQETQYF. The chain couples TRBV7-8 to TRBJ2-5; D call uncertain. V was shortened by 3 bases and J by 2 bases, with 13 bases between the two germline ends. The CDR3 has 15 amino acids. In germline, CDR1 is SGHVS, CDR2 FQNEAQ.

The genes are TRBV10-3 and TRBJ2-7, with TRBD1 as a possible D gene (5 bases). Trimming took off 11 bases at V and 1 base at J, with 12 bases between the two ends. The length of the CDR3 is 12 residues. From germline, CDR1 is ENHRY and CDR2 SYGVKD. As DNA, the CDR3 is TGTGCCCCCAGGGCCTCGTCCTACGAGCAGTACTTC. It codes for CAPRASSYEQYF.

The chain's CDR3 is CASSLSGLPGEQYF. CDR3 nucleotides: TGTGCCAGCAGCTTATCCGGACTACCGGGTGAGCAGTACTTC. The rearrangement links TRBV7-2 to TRBJ2-7, with a weak D call TRBD2 (6 bases). This CDR3 contains 14 residues. The germline gives CDR1 SGHTA, CDR2 FQGNSA. Deletions cut 2 bases from V and 7 bases from J, with 15 bases between.

This chain connects TRBV4-2 to TRBJ2-7, with 8 bases identical to TRBD2. The CDR3 is 14 residues long. V lost 5 bases, J lost 5 bases, and 8 bases stayed unmatched. Germline V gives CDR1 LGHNA, CDR2 YNFKEQ. The CDR3 DNA follows: TGTGCCAGCAGCTCGGCTAGCGGGTCCAACGAGCAGTACTTC. Translated, it gives CASSSASGSNEQYF.

About this clonotype itself: Being one base from a much bigger clone, this may be a read error. The V call is TRBV12-3 or TRBV12-4, the J call TRBJ2-7, with 7 nucleotides matching TRBD2. CDR3 length: 15 residues. Trimming took 4 bases from V and 2 from J; bases not matched to a gene: 8. CDR3 region: CASSYGTNGTYEQYF. The DNA for the CDR3 is TGTGCCAGCAGTTACGGGACTAACGGGACCTACGAGCAGTACTTC.

The chain carries TRBV5-1 and TRBJ2-7; TRBD2 agrees at 10 bases. The junction had 5 bases not matched to a gene; V was cut back by 4 bases and J by 7 bases. The CDR3 is made up of 13 amino acids. CDR1 and CDR2 (germline): SGHRS, YFSETQ. The CDR3 reads CASSLAGAQEQYF. The CDR3 DNA sequence: TGCGCCAGCAGCCTAGCGGGAGCCCAGGAGCAGTACTTC.

This clonotype was counted many times. This sequence joins TRBV12-3 or TRBV12-4 and TRBJ2-4, with 10 bases fitting TRBD1. This CDR3 has 16 amino acids. V shed 5 bases and J 6 bases; nucleotides not matched to a gene: 10. The CDR3 DNA reads TGTGCCAGCAGTACCCGACAGGGGGCGGCTGGAAACATTCAGTACTTC. Translated: CASSTRQGAAGNIQYF.